A selection of T cell receptor beta chains follows, all from one sample in a study of cytomegalovirus exposure and HLA in healthy donors. Repertoires were generated with immunoSEQ multiplex PCR, while TCRdb's copy carries only in-frame clones and drops some. Of around 200,000 clones in the sample, over 80% are singletons; the top ten hold more than 8.5%. Sequencing was done on a sample of PBMCs. The receptors were gathered from a woman aged 45-65 years in good health and CMV-seropositive. Both conserved end residues are part of each CDR3.

V gene	CDR3 protein
TRBV5-6	CASRGLAEGDTQYF
TRBV19	CASRATGDSYGYTF
TRBV5-8	CASSFEPNYGYTF
TRBV13	CASSSWTGGGDTQYF
TRBV7-2	CASSRGGRLQGYTF
TRBV6-1	CASAAAPRYEQYF
TRBV4-1	CASSQDRGSGSGANVLTF
TRBV19	CASMFLRRRGGAYSGNTIYF
TRBV9	CASSVAPRGTDTQYF
TRBV19	CASSLQTGYNEQFF
TRBV7-2	CASSPGTGFSEAFF
TRBV28	CASSLWTSGGLTDTQYF
TRBV29-1	CSATDPGLEAFF
TRBV6-5	CASSYGRLFLHEQFF
TRBV5-8	CASSPLRAGTDTQYF
TRBV30	CAWRRVYTGELFF
TRBV29-1	CSFGASTYEQYF
TRBV4-1	CASSQRGGGTKNIQYF
TRBV11-2	CASSLDRVGQPQHF
TRBV19	CASSKPGYYGYTF
TRBV30	CAWSGILRGNTEAFF